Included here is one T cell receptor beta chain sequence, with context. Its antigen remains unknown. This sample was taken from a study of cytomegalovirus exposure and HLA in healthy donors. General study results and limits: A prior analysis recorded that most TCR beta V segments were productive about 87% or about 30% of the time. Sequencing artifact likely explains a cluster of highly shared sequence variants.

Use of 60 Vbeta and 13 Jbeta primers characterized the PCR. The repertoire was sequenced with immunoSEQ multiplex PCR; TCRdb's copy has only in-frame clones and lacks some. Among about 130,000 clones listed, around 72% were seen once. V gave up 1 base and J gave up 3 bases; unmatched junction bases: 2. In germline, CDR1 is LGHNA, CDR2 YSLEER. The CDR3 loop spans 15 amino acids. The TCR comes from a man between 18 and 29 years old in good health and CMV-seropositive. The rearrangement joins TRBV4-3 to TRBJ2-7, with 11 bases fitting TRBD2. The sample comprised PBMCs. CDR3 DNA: TGCGCCAGCAGCCAAGGTCTAGCGGGAGGCTACGAGCAGTACTTC. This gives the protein CASSQGLAGGYEQYF.